This T cell receptor (beta chain) was captured in a study of HIV-infected patients and healthy controls. On the study more broadly: Early therapy brought no consistent CD8 count shift, though the CD4:CD8 ratio rose a little. Study outcomes and limitations: MAIT alpha-chain CDR3s were frequent in healthy controls, depleted in HIV+.

This clonotype was seen many times. Its antigen is unknown. Antiretroviral therapy had run roughly three months, about 14 weeks, before follow-up blood collection. All unsorted peripheral T cells were captured because whole blood was used without fractionation. Alpha and beta constant-region primers primed reverse transcription of 400 to 650 ng RNA. Using multiplexing indices, alpha and beta chain libraries were generated apart by chain-specific third strand synthesis. Each cDNA molecule was barcoded, and a single primer pair amplified each chain. TCRdb independently ran MiXCR on the 5' RACE reads; one entry per CDR3 protein. The repertoire holds about 10,000 distinct CDR3 sequences, with 6% as singletons. The CDR3 runs to 12 residues. The ends lost 7 bases at V and 5 bases at J; junction bases unmatched: 7. Germline V gives CDR1 SQVTM, CDR2 ANQGSEA.

Sequences were derived from blood, sampled during antiretroviral therapy. The chain uses TRBV29-1 and TRBJ2-7; 8 positions agree with TRBD1. The clonotype was recovered from an adult with HIV infection. The donor label of this sample is uncertain. CDR3 in DNA: TGCAGCGCAGAAACAGGGGGAGACGAGCAGTACTTC. This gives the protein CSAETGGDEQYF.